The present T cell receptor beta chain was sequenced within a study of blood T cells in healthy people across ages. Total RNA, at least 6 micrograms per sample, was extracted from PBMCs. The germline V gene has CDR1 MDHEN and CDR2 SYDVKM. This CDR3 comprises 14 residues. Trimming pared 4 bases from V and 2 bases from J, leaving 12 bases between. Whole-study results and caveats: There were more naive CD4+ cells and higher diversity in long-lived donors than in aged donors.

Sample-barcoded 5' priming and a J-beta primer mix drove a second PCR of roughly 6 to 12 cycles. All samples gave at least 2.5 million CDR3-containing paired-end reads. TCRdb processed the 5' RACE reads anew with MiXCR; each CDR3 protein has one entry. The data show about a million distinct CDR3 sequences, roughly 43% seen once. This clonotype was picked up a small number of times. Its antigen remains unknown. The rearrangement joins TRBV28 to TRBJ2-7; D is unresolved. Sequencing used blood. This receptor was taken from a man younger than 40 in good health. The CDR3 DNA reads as TGTGCCAGCAGTTCCCGACTCGCCCCCTACGAGCAGTACTTC. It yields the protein CASSSRLAPYEQYF.